What follows are 21 T cell receptor beta chains derived from one specimen sequenced in a study of identical twins. TCRdb re-analysed the 5' RACE reads in MiXCR, keeping a single row per CDR3 protein. The table includes around 290,000 distinct CDR3 sequences, roughly 10% detected once. These sequences were also reported in another study, on yellow fever vaccine responses in identical twins.

Sample: CD8+ T cells sorted from blood. The receptor set was obtained from a young woman in good health.

This clonotype appeared a few times. V gene TRBV4-3 combines with J gene TRBJ2-7, with 9 bases identical to TRBD1. The germline V gene has CDR1 LGHNA and CDR2 YSLEER. Germline trimming cut 0 bases from V and 2 bases from J; bases unmatched to any gene: 8. The CDR3 spans 17 residues. The CDR3 loop is CASSQDLSGTGTYEQYF. CDR3 DNA sequence: TGCGCCAGCAGCCAAGATTTGAGTGGGACAGGGACCTACGAGCAGTACTTC.

This clonotype was counted a few times. V and J are TRBV7-3 and TRBJ2-7, with D maybe TRBD2 (7 bases). Germline V lookup: CDR1 SGHTA, CDR2 FQGTGA. The CDR3 has 15 amino acids. V was pared by 5 bases and J by 4 bases, with 18 bases between. This chain's CDR3 is CASSPVGAGVYEQYF. CDR3 bases: TGTGCCAGCAGCCCGGTGGGGGCGGGGGTATACGAGCAGTACTTC.

This clonotype came up many times. This sequence joins TRBV27 and TRBJ2-1; D gene uncertain. Germline assignment: CDR1 MNHEY and CDR2 SMNVEV (reference sequence). The ends were cut back, 2 bases at V and 3 bases at J, with 2 bases in the middle. The CDR3 covers 12 residues. The DNA of the CDR3 is TGTGCCAGCAGTTTAAACTACAATGAGCAGTTCTTC. Encoded protein: CASSLNYNEQFF.

In this sample, this clonotype turned up many times. J is TRBJ1-6 and V is TRBV29-1; D call uncertain. The CDR3 has 12 residues. V shed 0 bases and J shed 14 bases, with 11 bases lying between them. CDR1 is SQVTM and CDR2 is ANQGSEA in the germline V gene. The CDR3: CSVEDMGSTLHF. The CDR3, as DNA: TGCAGCGTTGAAGATATGGGTTCGACCCTCCACTTT.

This clonotype was counted ten times or more. The chain is built from TRBV5-1 and TRBJ2-7; D is uncertain. The CDR3 is 12 amino acids. Per the germline V gene, CDR1 is SGHRS and CDR2 is YFSETQ. Trimming removed 0 bases at V and 7 bases at J, with 8 bases between. The CDR3 reads CASSLDPSEQYF. The CDR3 DNA reads TGCGCCAGCAGCTTGGACCCGTCGGAGCAGTACTTC.

Ten or more counts support this clonotype. The rearrangement links TRBV20-1 to TRBJ2-7; 11 bases map to TRBD2. The CDR3 is made up of 15 amino acids. Per the germline V gene, CDR1 is DFQATT and CDR2 is SNEGSKA (reference sequence). The CDR3 nucleotides are TGCAGCACGGTGAAAACGGCTAGCGGGAGGTACGAGCAGTACTTC. Its translation: CSTVKTASGRYEQYF.

This clonotype showed up just a few times. V usage is TRBV4-3 and J usage is TRBJ2-3, with 12 bases identical to TRBD1. J lost 6 bases, V lost 1 base, and 2 bases had no gene match. The CDR3 has 15 amino acids. The germline gives CDR1 LGHNA, CDR2 YSLEER. The chain's CDR3 is CASSQGGQGADTQYF. DNA of the CDR3: TGCGCCAGCAGCCAAGGGGGACAGGGGGCTGATACGCAGTATTTT.

This clonotype was observed at least ten times. The chain uses TRBV4-3 and TRBJ2-1; TRBD1 matches at 8 bases. CDR1 and CDR2 (germline): LGHNA, YSLEER. There are 15 residues in the CDR3. Losses at the gene ends were 1 base for V and 9 bases for J; bases not matched to a gene: 8. For the CDR3, the DNA is TGCGCCAGCAGCCAAGTGGCCAGGGGGCTAGGTGAGCAGTTCTTC. It encodes CASSQVARGLGEQFF.

This clonotype was seen repeatedly, ten times or more. V is TRBV4-3 and J is TRBJ2-3, with D unresolved. Germline V CDR1 and CDR2: LGHNA, YSLEER. The CDR3 is 16 residues long. The germline V and J ends were trimmed by 0 bases and 0 bases, with 10 bases remaining between them. DNA for the CDR3: TGCGCCAGCAGCCAAGAATCGCTGCCTAGCACAGATACGCAGTATTTT. Amino acids: CASSQESLPSTDTQYF.

This clonotype was counted ten times or more. This rearrangement joins TRBV7-6 to TRBJ2-1, with 13 bases aligning to TRBD2. V lost 1 base and J lost 10; bases outside the gene matches: 4. Germline lookup yields CDR1 SGHVS and CDR2 FNYEAQ. The CDR3 contains 15 residues. The CDR3 DNA follows: TGTGCCAGCAGCTTAGGGACTAGCGGGAGAGGGGAGCAGTTCTTC. It encodes CASSLGTSGRGEQFF.

This clonotype was recorded a few times. The junction departs from germline at one end; a sequencing error may be responsible. The chain couples TRBV12-3 or TRBV12-4 to TRBJ2-2; D unresolved. The CDR3 has 14 residues. The CDR3 region has the DNA TGTGCCAGCGGTTTGGCACCGAACACCGGGGAGCTGTTTTTT. Translated: CASGLAPNTGELFF.

This clonotype was counted many times. J is TRBJ2-7 and V is TRBV20-1; no reliable D call. The CDR3 has 15 amino acids. Trimming shortened V by 1 base and J by 2 bases, and 15 bases separated the two germline ends. Looked up from germline, CDR1 is DFQATT and CDR2 is SNEGSKA (reference sequence). CDR3 sequence reads: CSARGQDLTPYEQYF. CDR3 nucleotides: TGCAGTGCTAGAGGTCAGGACCTGACCCCCTACGAGCAGTACTTC.

The sample holds many counts of this clonotype. The V gene is TRBV12-3 or TRBV12-4, the J gene TRBJ2-3; TRBD1 might be the D (5 bases). The V end was cut by 2 bases, the J end by 2 bases, with 11 bases between. CDR3 length: 15 amino acids. CDR3 region: CASSLFDSPTDTQYF. The CDR3 DNA reads TGTGCCAGCAGTTTATTTGACAGCCCCACAGATACGCAGTATTTT.

The rearrangement uses TRBV11-3 and TRBJ2-2; weak D call: TRBD1 (5 bases). Germline CDR1 is SGHNT and CDR2 is YENEEA. V dropped 5 bases and J dropped 10 bases, with 17 bases sitting between them. The CDR3 runs 14 residues. The CDR3 nucleotides read TGTGCCAGCAGCCCCCATGGGGCGGTGGAGGAGCTGTTTTTT. Amino acids: CASSPHGAVEELFF.

This clonotype was seen many times. Written as DNA, the CDR3 is TGTGCCAGCAGCTTCCAGGGGGCTTTGGGCACCGGGGAGCTGTTTTTT. Residues: CASSFQGALGTGELFF. V is TRBV11-2 and J is TRBJ2-2, with TRBD1 matching over 8 bases. The germline V gene encodes CDR1 SGHAT and CDR2 FQNNGV. This CDR3 is built from 16 residues. J gave up 4 bases and V 3 bases, and 7 bases lay outside the gene matches.

The chain is built from TRBV6-6 and TRBJ2-7; D ambiguous. Germline lookup yields CDR1 MNHNY and CDR2 SVGAGI (reference sequence). The length of the CDR3 is 13 residues. Trimming pared 10 bases from V and 3 bases from J, leaving 16 bases between. In nucleotides, the CDR3 is TGTGCCACCCAAGGCAGTCTCCTCTACGAGCAGTACTTC. Translating gives CATQGSLLYEQYF.

Only a few counts were recorded for this clonotype. This rearrangement joins TRBV24-1 to TRBJ1-6, with D unclear. The CDR3 spans 13 residues. V lost 6 bases to trimming and J lost 10 bases, with 12 bases between them. Germline V CDR1 and CDR2: KGHDR, SFDVKD. Here the CDR3 reads CATSLGRGSPLHF. The CDR3 nucleotides read TGTGCCACCAGTTTAGGACGAGGATCACCCCTCCACTTT.

Remarks on this clonotype: A read error is possible here, since a much larger clone lies one base away. This chain's CDR3 is CVSGRPGAYTEAFF. The CDR3 nucleotides are TGTGTCAGCGGCCGGCCGGGGGCGTACACTGAAGCTTTCTTT. The J gene is TRBJ1-1, the V gene TRBV27, with a tentative D call TRBD1 (6 bases). CDR1 is MNHEY and CDR2 is SMNVEV in the germline V gene (reference sequence). This CDR3 has 14 residues.

This clonotype was counted ten times or more. The V call is TRBV4-2, the J call TRBJ2-7; 8 bases map to TRBD2. Per the germline V gene, CDR1 is LGHNA and CDR2 is YNFKEQ. The CDR3 is 16 residues long. With V trimmed by 0 bases and J by 3 bases, 7 bases remained unmatched. The CDR3 DNA follows: TGTGCCAGCAGCCAAGAAAGTAGCGGGGTGTACTACGAGCAGTACTTC. Translation: CASSQESSGVYYEQYF.

This clonotype was seen a few times. V usage is TRBV10-3 and J usage is TRBJ2-3; D remains unclear. The CDR3 totals 12 residues. Trimming took 1 base from V and 6 from J, leaving 5 bases between them. Germline V CDR1 and CDR2: ENHRY, SYGVKD. In nucleotides, the CDR3 is TGTGCCATCAGTGAGTTATGGGATACGCAGTATTTT. Protein sequence: CAISELWDTQYF.

This clonotype was picked up many times. V usage is TRBV7-9 and J usage is TRBJ2-7; D is unresolved. Germline V lookup: CDR1 SEHNR, CDR2 FQNEAQ (reference sequence). Trimming pared 5 bases from V and 4 bases from J, leaving 9 bases between. This CDR3 has 12 residues. For the CDR3, the DNA is TGTGCCAGCAGCCCCAACAGATACGAGCAGTACTTC. Translated: CASSPNRYEQYF.